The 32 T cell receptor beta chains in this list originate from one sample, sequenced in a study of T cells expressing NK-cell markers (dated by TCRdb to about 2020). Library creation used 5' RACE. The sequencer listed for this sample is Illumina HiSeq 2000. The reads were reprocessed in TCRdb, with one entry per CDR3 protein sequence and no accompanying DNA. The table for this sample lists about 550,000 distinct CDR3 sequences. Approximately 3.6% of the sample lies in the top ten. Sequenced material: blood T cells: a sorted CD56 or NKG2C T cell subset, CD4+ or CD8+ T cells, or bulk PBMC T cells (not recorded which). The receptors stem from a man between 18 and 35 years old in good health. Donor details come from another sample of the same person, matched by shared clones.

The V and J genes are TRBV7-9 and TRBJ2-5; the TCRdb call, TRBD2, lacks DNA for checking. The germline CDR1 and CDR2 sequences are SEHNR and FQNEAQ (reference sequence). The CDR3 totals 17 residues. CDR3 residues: CASSPKRGSLGQETQYF.

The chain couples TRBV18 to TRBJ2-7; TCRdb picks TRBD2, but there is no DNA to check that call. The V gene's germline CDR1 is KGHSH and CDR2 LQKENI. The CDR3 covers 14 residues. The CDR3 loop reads CASSPLRESKEQYF.

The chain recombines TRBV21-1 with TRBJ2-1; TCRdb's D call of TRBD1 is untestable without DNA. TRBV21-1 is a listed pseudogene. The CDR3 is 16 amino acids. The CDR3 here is CASSNGKGRLYNEQFF.

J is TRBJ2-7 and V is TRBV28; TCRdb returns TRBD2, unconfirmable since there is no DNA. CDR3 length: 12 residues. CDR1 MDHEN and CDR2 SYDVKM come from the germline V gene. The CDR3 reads CASQGRVHEQYF. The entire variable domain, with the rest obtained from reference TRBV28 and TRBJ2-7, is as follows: DVKVTQSSRYLVKRTGEKVFLECVQDMDHENMFWYRQDPGLGLRLIYFSYDVKMKEKGDIPEGYSVSREKKERFSLILESASTNQTSMYLCASQGRVHEQYFGPGTRLTVT.

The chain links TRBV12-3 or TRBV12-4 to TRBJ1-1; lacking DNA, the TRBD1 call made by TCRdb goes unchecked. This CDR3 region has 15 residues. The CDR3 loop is CASSPQDRGVREAFF.

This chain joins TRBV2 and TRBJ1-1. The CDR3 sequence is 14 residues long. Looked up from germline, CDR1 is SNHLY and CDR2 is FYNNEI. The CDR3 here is CASIWFGSDTEAFF.

CDR3 in amino acids: CSADSGSQYGYTF. V usage is TRBV20-1 and J usage is TRBJ1-2. Germline V gene lookup returns CDR1 DFQATT and CDR2 SNEGSKA (reference sequence). The CDR3 contains 13 residues.

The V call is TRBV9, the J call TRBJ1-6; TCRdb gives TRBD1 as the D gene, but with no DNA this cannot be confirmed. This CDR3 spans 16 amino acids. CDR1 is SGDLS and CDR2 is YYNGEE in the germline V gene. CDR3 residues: CASSPSVGGEGSPLHF.

The CDR3 loop is CASSPTGGKETQYF. This rearrangement joins TRBV7-3 to TRBJ2-5; the TRBD1 assignment by TCRdb is unverifiable without DNA. The CDR3 is 14 amino acids. Germline CDR1 is SGHTA and CDR2 is FQGTGA.

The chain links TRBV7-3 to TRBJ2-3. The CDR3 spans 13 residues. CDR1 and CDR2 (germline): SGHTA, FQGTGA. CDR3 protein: CASSFLGRDTQYF.

The CDR3: CASSTELGYQETQYF. The chain recombines TRBV7-8 with TRBJ2-5. The V gene's germline CDR1 is SGHVS and CDR2 FQNEAQ. The CDR3 runs 15 residues.

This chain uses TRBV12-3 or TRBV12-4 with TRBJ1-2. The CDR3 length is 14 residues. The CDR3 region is CASSLGFLNYGYTF.

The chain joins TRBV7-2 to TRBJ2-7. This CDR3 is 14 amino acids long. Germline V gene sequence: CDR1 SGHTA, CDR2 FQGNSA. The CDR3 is CASSLRQEIYEQYF. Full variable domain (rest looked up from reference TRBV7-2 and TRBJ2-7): GAGVSQSPSNKVTEKGKDVELRCDPISGHTALYWYRQSLGQGLEFLIYFQGNSAPDKSGLPSDRFSAERTGGSVSTLTIQRTQQEDSAVYLCASSLRQEIYEQYFGPGTRLTVT.

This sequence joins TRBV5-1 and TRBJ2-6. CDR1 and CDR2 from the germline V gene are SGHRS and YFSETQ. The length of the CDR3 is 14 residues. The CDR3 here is CASSATSGANVLTF.

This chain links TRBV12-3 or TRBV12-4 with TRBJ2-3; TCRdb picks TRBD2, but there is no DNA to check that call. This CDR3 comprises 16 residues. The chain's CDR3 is CASSLEAGGEADTQYF.

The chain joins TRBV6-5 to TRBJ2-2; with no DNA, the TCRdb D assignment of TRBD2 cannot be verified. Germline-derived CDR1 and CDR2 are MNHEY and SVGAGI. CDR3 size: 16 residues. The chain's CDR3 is CASSYSGGRDTGELFF.

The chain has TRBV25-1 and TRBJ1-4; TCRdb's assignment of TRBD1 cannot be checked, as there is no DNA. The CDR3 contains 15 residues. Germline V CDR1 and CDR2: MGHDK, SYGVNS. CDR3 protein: CASSDRVGPNEKLFF. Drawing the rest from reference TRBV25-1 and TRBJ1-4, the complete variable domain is EADIYQTPRYLVIGTGKKITLECSQTMGHDKMYWYQQDPGMELHLIHYSYGVNSTEKGDLSSESTVSRIRTEHFPLTLESARPSHTSQYLCASSDRVGPNEKLFFGSGTQLSVL.

CDR3 in amino acids: CASSLGVSGGEAFF. The chain joins TRBV12-3 or TRBV12-4 to TRBJ1-1. CDR3 size: 14 residues.

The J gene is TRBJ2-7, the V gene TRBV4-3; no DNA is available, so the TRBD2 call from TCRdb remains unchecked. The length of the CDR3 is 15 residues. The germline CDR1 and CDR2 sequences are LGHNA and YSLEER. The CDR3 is CASSRSLERAYEQYF.

The CDR3 sequence: CASSEGPSGSMSDTQYF. The V call is TRBV6-4, the J call TRBJ2-3; TCRdb returns TRBD2, unconfirmable since there is no DNA. CDR3 length: 17 residues. The germline CDR1 and CDR2 sequences are MRHNA and SNTAGT.

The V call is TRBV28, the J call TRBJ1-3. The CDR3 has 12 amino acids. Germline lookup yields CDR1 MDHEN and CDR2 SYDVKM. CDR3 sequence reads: CASSSYQNTIYF.

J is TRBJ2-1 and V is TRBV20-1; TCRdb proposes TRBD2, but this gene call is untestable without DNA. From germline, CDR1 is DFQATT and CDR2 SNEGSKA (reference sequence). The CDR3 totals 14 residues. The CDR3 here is CSSMAGGPKDEQFF.

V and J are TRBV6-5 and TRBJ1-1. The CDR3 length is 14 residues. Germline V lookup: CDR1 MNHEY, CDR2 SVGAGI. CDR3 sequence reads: CASSWTIMNTEAFF.

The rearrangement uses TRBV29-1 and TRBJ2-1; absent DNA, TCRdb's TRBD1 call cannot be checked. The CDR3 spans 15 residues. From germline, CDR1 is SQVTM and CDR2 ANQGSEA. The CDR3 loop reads CSVDGHKSSYNEQFF.

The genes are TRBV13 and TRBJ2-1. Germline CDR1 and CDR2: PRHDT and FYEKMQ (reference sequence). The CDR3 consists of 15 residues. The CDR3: CASSTMQVFRNEQFF.

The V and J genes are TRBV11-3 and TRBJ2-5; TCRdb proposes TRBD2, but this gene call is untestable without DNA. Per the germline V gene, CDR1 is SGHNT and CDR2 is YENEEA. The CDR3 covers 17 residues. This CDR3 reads CASSSGTSGRCQETQYF.

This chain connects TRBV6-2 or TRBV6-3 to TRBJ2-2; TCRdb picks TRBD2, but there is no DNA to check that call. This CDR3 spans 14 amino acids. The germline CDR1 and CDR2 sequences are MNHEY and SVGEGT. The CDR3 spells CASTSGANTGELFF.

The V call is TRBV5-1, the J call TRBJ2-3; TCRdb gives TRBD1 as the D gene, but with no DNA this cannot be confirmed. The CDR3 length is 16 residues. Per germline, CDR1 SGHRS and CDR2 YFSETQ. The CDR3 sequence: CASSLSGRGLPDTQYF.

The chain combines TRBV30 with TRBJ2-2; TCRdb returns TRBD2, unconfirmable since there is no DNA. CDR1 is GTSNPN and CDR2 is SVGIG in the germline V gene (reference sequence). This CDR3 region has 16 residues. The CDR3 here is CAWSVKTSGGKVELFF.

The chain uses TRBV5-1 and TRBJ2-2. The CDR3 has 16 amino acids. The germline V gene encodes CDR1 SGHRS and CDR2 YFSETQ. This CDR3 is CASSPNVLANTGELFF.

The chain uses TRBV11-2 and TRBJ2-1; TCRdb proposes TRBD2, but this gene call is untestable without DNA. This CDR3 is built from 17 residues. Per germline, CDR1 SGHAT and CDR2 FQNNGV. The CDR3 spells CASSSRISGRGHNEQFF.

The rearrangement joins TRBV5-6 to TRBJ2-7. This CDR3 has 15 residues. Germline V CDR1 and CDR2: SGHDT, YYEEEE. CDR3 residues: CASSLAEGTYYEQYF.